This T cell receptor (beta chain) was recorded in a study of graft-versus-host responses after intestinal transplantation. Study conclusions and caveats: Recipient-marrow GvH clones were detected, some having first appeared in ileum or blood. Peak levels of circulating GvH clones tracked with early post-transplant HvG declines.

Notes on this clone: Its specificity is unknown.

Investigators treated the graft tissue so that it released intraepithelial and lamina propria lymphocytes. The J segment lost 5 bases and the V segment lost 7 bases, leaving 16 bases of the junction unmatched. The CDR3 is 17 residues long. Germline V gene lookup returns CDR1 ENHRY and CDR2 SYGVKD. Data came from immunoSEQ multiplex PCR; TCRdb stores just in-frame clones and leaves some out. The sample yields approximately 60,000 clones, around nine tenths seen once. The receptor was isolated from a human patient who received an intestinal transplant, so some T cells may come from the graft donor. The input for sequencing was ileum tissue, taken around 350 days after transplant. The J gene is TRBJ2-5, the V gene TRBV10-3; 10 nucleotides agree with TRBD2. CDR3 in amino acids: CAIICCRPSGGWETQYF. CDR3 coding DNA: TGTGCCATCATATGCTGTAGGCCTAGCGGGGGATGGGAGACCCAGTACTTC.